This passage covers 17 T cell receptor beta chains from one sample sequenced in a study of shared clonotypes between healthy human individuals. Measured with immunoSEQ multiplex PCR; TCRdb has only the in-frame clones, and not every one. This table has over a million clones, around 76% appearing once. The sequencing input was memory CD4+ T cells sorted from blood. Subset reported: CD45RA-negative fraction. The source of these receptors is a man aged 18 to 29 in good health.

This clone was picked up a small number of times. The V gene is TRBV18, the J gene TRBJ2-4; 10 positions agree with TRBD2. Losses at the gene ends were 3 bases for V and 7 bases for J; bases not matched to a gene: 18. Germline CDR1 KGHSH, CDR2 LQKENI. The CDR3 contains 19 residues. CDR3 sequence reads: CASSPQQGLAQPLGNIQYF. The CDR3 DNA follows: TGTGCCAGCTCACCTCAACAGGGACTAGCGCAACCCCTGGGGAACATTCAGTACTTC.

The chain uses TRBV11-2 and TRBJ2-1, with a weak D call TRBD1 (6 bases). CDR3 length: 15 amino acids. The V gene's germline CDR1 is SGHAT and CDR2 FQNNGV. Trimming took off 6 bases at V and 3 bases at J, with 15 bases between the two ends. The CDR3 sequence is CASSYTGMGYNEQFF. DNA of the CDR3: TGTGCCAGCAGTTATACAGGGATGGGCTACAATGAGCAGTTCTTC.

The chain joins TRBV27 to TRBJ2-1; tentative D call: TRBD2 (7 bases). CDR1 is MNHEY, CDR2 SMNVEV, per germline (reference sequence). V was pared by 7 bases and J by 9 bases, with 16 bases between. The CDR3 runs to 13 residues. The CDR3 protein is CASMPWGGGEQFF. CDR3 nucleotide sequence: TGTGCCAGCATGCCTTGGGGGGGCGGTGAGCAGTTCTTC.

The J gene is TRBJ2-2, the V gene TRBV7-8, with 9 bases matching TRBD2. V lost 6 bases, J lost 4 bases, and 18 bases stayed unmatched. Germline-derived CDR1 and CDR2 are SGHVS and FQNEAQ. The CDR3 length is 19 residues. In nucleotides, the CDR3 is TGTGCCAGCAGTCTAAAAATGGCTAGCGGGACCCGGGGCACCGGGGAGCTGTTTTTT. Its protein product is CASSLKMASGTRGTGELFF.

The chain is built from TRBV28 and TRBJ1-1, with D unclear. Germline loops: CDR1 MDHEN, CDR2 SYDVKM. This CDR3 has 14 residues. The V gene lost 3 bases and the J gene lost 2 bases, with 10 bases spanning the gap. Here the CDR3 DNA reads TGTGCCAGCAGTTTTCGGGCAGGTAACACTGAAGCTTTCTTT. It translates to CASSFRAGNTEAFF.

This sequence joins TRBV12-5 and TRBJ2-2; the D is unclear. V lost 6 bases and J lost 4, with 12 bases in between. The length of the CDR3 is 14 residues. Germline V gene lookup returns CDR1 LGHNT and CDR2 FRNRAP. CDR3: CASGLHGSTGELFF. CDR3 bases: TGTGCTAGTGGCTTGCACGGGTCCACCGGGGAGCTGTTTTTT.

This clone occurred once. This chain joins TRBV5-6 and TRBJ2-2, with a possible D match to TRBD1 (5 bases). Trimming pared 3 bases from V and 8 bases from J, leaving 20 bases between. Germline CDR1 and CDR2: SGHDT and YYEEEE. The CDR3 contains 16 residues. CDR3 sequence: CASSSQGATTAGELFF. The CDR3, as DNA: TGTGCCAGCAGCTCGCAGGGCGCGACCACGGCGGGGGAGCTGTTTTTT.

V and J are TRBV7-2 and TRBJ2-2; TRBD2 matches at 9 bases. Per the germline V gene, CDR1 is SGHTA and CDR2 is FQGNSA. CDR3 length: 16 residues. Losses at the gene ends were 6 bases for V and 5 bases for J; bases not matched to a gene: 10. The CDR3, as DNA: TGTGCCAGCAGTCCCCGCGTTAGCGGGAGTACCGGGGAGCTGTTTTTT. It translates to CASSPRVSGSTGELFF.

The chain uses TRBV28 and TRBJ1-3, with a weak D call TRBD1 (6 bases). Germline CDR1 and CDR2: MDHEN and SYDVKM. Trimming took 5 bases from V and 1 from J, leaving 15 bases between them. This CDR3 is 16 amino acids long. As DNA, the CDR3 is TGTGCCAGCAGTATACTACAGGGTTTATCTGGAAACACCATATATTTT. Its protein is CASSILQGLSGNTIYF.

This sequence joins TRBV6-6 and TRBJ1-1, with 11 bases identical to TRBD1. V was clipped by 8 bases and J by 8 bases; unmatched bases: 7. Looked up from germline, CDR1 is MNHNY and CDR2 is SVGAGI (reference sequence). This CDR3 has 13 amino acids. The CDR3 coding sequence is TGTGCCAGCGGCGGACAGGGGGCGCCGGAAGCTTTCTTT. Its protein is CASGGQGAPEAFF.

The chain combines TRBV6-5 with TRBJ1-4, with unresolved D. The germline V gene encodes CDR1 MNHEY and CDR2 SVGAGI. Trimming stripped 7 bases from V and 7 bases from J, with 16 bases between. The CDR3 is 14 residues long. CDR3 coding DNA: TGTGCCAGCAACCTGGTGGAGGGCTCTGAAAAACTGTTTTTT. This translates into CASNLVEGSEKLFF.

The CDR3 DNA follows: TGTGCCAGCAGTGAACGGCCAGGGGCCACTGAAGCTTTCTTT. Translating gives CASSERPGATEAFF. The chain is built from TRBV25-1 and TRBJ1-1, with a possible D match to TRBD1 (6 bases). Germline V gene lookup returns CDR1 MGHDK and CDR2 SYGVNS. V was shortened by 2 bases and J by 4 bases, with 11 bases between the two germline ends. CDR3 length: 14 amino acids.

This chain uses TRBV6-1 with TRBJ2-1; D gene unclear. The germline V and J ends were trimmed by 6 bases and 4 bases, with 16 bases remaining between them. CDR3 length equals 15 residues. Germline loops: CDR1 MNHNS, CDR2 SASEGT. The chain's CDR3 is CASSQERASYNEQFF. The CDR3 DNA is TGTGCCAGCAGCCAAGAGAGAGCTAGTTACAATGAGCAGTTCTTC.

CDR3 region: CASSAVGVDTEAFF. CDR3 DNA sequence: TGTGCCAGCAGCGCCGTGGGGGTTGACACTGAAGCTTTCTTT. The chain employs TRBV5-4 and TRBJ1-1, with a tentative D call TRBD1 (5 bases). The V gene lost 4 bases and the J gene lost 3 bases, with 13 bases spanning the gap. The germline CDR1 and CDR2 sequences are SGHNT and YYREEE (reference sequence). This CDR3 has 14 amino acids. The full variable domain, its missing parts supplied by reference TRBV5-4 and TRBJ1-1, is ETGVTQSPTHLIKTRGQQVTLRCSSQSGHNTVSWYQQALGQGPQFIFQYYREEENGRGNFPPRFSGLQFPNYSSELNVNALELDDSALYLCASSAVGVDTEAFFGQGTRLTVV.

The chain has TRBV6-1 and TRBJ1-1; TRBD1 is a possible D gene (6 bases). The CDR3 has 13 amino acids. Germline-derived CDR1 and CDR2 are MNHNS and SASEGT. V was shortened by 4 bases and J by 8 bases, with 14 bases between the two germline ends. In nucleotides, the CDR3 is TGTGCCAGCAGTGCCCGACAGGTCCCCGAAGCTTTCTTT. Translation: CASSARQVPEAFF.

The chain combines TRBV4-3 with TRBJ2-7; 12 positions agree with TRBD2. Germline V gene data show CDR1 as LGHNA and CDR2 as YSLEER. The J segment lost 0 bases and the V segment lost 0 bases, leaving 6 bases of the junction unmatched. The CDR3 is 18 residues long. The CDR3 is CASSQEGLAGKNSYEQYF. Written as DNA, the CDR3 is TGCGCCAGCAGCCAAGAGGGACTAGCGGGCAAAAACTCCTACGAGCAGTACTTC.

This chain connects TRBV5-1 to TRBJ2-1; maybe TRBD1 (5 bases). This CDR3 contains 16 residues. The ends were cut back, 0 bases at V and 6 bases at J, with 16 bases in the middle. Germline CDR1 and CDR2: SGHRS and YFSETQ. The CDR3 DNA reads TGCGCCAGCAGCTTGGCCGTGGGCTCCAGGGCCAATGAGCAGTTCTTC. Translated: CASSLAVGSRANEQFF.